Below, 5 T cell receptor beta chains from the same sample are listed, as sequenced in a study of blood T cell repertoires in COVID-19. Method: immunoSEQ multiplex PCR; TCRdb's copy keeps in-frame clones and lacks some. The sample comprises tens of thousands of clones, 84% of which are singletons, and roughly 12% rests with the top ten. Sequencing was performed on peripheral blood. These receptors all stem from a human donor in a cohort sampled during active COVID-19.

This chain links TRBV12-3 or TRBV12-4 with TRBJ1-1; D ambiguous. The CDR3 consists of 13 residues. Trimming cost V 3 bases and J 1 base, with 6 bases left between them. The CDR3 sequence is CASSFGENTEAFF. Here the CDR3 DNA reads TGTGCCAGCAGTTTCGGAGAGAACACTGAAGCTTTCTTT.

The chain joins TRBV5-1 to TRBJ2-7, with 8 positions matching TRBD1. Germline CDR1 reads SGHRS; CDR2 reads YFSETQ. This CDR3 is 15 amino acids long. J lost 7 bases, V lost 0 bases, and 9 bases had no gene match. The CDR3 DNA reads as TGCGCCAGCAGCTTGGCCCCAGGGGGCTCGGGGGAGCAGTACTTC. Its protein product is CASSLAPGGSGEQYF.

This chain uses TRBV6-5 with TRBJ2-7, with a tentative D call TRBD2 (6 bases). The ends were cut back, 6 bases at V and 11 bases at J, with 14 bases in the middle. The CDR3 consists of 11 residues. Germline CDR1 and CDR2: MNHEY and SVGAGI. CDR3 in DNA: TGTGCCAGCAGCGTGGGGGAGGCAAAGTACTTC. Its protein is CASSVGEAKYF.

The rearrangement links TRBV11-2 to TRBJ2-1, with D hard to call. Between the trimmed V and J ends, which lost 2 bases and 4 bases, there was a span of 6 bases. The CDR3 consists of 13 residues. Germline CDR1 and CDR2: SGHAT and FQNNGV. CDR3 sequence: CASSLSLYNEQFF. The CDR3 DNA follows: TGTGCCAGCAGCTTATCCCTTTACAATGAGCAGTTCTTC.

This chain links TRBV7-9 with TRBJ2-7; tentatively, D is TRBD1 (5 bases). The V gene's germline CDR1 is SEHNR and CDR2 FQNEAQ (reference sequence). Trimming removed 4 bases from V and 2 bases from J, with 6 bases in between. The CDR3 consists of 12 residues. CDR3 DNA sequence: TGTGCCAGCAGCTCAGGGACCTACGAGCAGTACTTC. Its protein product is CASSSGTYEQYF. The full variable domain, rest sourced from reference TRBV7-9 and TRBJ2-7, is DTGVSQNPRHKITKRGQNVTFRCDPISEHNRLYWYRQTLGQGPEFLTYFQNEAQLEKSRLLSDRFSAERPKGSFSTLEIQRTEQGDSAMYLCASSSGTYEQYFGPGTRLTVT.